A single T cell receptor beta chain is shown here with its context. As yet, its antigen is unknown. CDR1 and CDR2 (germline): LNHNV, YYDKDF (reference sequence). This CDR3 is 15 amino acids long. Trimming took off 1 base at V and 2 bases at J, with 9 bases between the two ends. This sample stems from a study of shared clonotypes between healthy human individuals. Background on the study: For every donor, three CD4 naive, three CD4 memory, two CD8 naive and one CD8 memory plates were used.

Produced via immunoSEQ multiplex PCR; TCRdb's table is partial and in-frame only. The table lists 1.6 million or so clones, about 98.5% of them singletons. Overall study results and limits: Among donors, sharing of clonotypes was expected to be affected by sequencing depth. Only a few donors were included, so the genetic and exposure-history diversity represented was limited.

It was into CD45RA+ naive and CD45RA-negative memory subsets that the CD4+ cells were split. The chain employs TRBV15 and TRBJ1-3, with D possibly matching TRBD1 (6 bases). Sequenced: naive CD4+ T cells sorted from blood. Stated subset: CD45RA+ positively selected. This receptor was taken from a man between 25 and 39 years old in good health. CDR3 DNA: TGTGCCACCAGCAGAGCGGGGGGGCCTGGAAACACCATATATTTT. It yields the protein CATSRAGGPGNTIYF.